Each of the 2 T cell receptor beta chains below was sequenced from the same sample in a study of lymphopenia after photon versus proton radiotherapy. Assay: immunoSEQ multiplex PCR; the TCRdb copy retains only in-frame clones and omits some. Here the sample spans fewer than 25,000 clones, about four fifths being singletons. Sequenced here: peripheral blood, sampled from a patient treated with photon-based radiotherapy. All receptors derive from a woman aged 50 to 65 with pancreatic cancer.

V and J are TRBV5-6 and TRBJ2-3; D is possibly TRBD1 or TRBD2 (5 bases each). V was cut by 3 bases and J by 4 bases, with 15 bases left in between. CDR1 and CDR2 from the germline V gene are SGHDT and YYEEEE. The length of the CDR3 is 15 residues. Written as DNA, the CDR3 is TGTGCCAGCAGCTCCGGGACGCCAAGCCCAGATACGCAGTATTTT. As protein: CASSSGTPSPDTQYF.

This clone was observed once. The DNA of the CDR3 is TGTGCCAGCAGTGAAGGGCGGGACCACACCTACGAGCAGTACTTC. This sequence encodes CASSEGRDHTYEQYF. The chain recombines TRBV25-1 with TRBJ2-7, with D possibly being TRBD2 (6 bases). CDR1 MGHDK and CDR2 SYGVNS come from the germline V gene. Trimming stripped 2 bases from V and 2 bases from J, with 13 bases between. CDR3 size: 15 residues.